This TCR beta chain was sequenced during a study of blood T cell repertoires in COVID-19. Study background: Some COVID-19 samples were acute and others convalescent; all came from the United States, Italy and Spain.

Cohorts were determined from participant-reported clinical history. Before being deemed recovered, Cohort 3 donors had two negative PCRs, clearance, or symptom resolution. Trimming left V 6 bases short and J 1 base short, with 10 bases between. CDR3 length: 14 amino acids. Per germline, CDR1 MNHEY and CDR2 SVGEGT. In the source study's methods: Reference gene primer amplification gave nucleated cell count estimates. Sequencing used immunoSEQ multiplex PCR; TCRdb keeps in-frame clones, though not all of them. D and trimming come from the DNA, and the V and J calls and clone size come from that table. Counted here are 300,000 or so clones, roughly 87% occurring once; the ten biggest clones make up 5.5% to 7%.

The rearrangement links TRBV6-2 or TRBV6-3 to TRBJ1-5, with D hard to call. The origin of this receptor is a woman between 25 and 40 years old who had recovered from COVID-19. Sequencing was done on a sample of PBMCs or T cells enriched from blood (not recorded which). The CDR3 reads CASSQTWSNQPQHF. The CDR3 DNA follows: TGTGCCAGCAGCCAAACATGGAGCAATCAGCCCCAGCATTTT.